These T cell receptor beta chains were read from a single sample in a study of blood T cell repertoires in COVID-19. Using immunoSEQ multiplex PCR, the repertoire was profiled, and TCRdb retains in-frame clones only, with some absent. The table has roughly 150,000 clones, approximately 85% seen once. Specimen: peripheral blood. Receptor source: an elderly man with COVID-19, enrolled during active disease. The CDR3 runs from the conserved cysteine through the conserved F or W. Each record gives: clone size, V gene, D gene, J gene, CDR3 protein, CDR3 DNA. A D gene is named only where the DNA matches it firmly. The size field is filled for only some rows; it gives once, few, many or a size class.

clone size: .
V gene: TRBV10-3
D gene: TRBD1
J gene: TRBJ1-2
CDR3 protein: CAIGQGGGYTF
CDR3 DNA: TGTGCCATTGGACAGGGAGGGGGCTACACCTTC

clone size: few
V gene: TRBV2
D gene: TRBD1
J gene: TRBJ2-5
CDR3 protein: CASRDRERQTQYF
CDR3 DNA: TGTGCCAGCAGAGACAGGGAAAGGCAGACCCAGTACTTC

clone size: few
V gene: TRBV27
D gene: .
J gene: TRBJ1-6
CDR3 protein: CASSLTGGPSPLHF
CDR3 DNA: TGTGCCAGCAGTTTAACGGGGGGACCGTCACCCCTCCACTTT

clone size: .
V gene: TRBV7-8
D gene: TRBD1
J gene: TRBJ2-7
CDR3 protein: CASSLMGQSYEQYF
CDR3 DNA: TGTGCCAGCAGCTTAATGGGACAGAGTTACGAGCAGTACTTC

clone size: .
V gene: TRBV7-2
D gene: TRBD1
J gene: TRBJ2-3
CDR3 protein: CASSLGGTGAATDTQYF
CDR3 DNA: TGTGCCAGCAGCTTAGGGGGGACAGGGGCAGCCACAGATACGCAGTATTTT

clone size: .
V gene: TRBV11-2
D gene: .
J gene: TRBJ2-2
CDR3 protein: CASSLGARPGELFF
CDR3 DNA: TGTGCCAGCAGCTTAGGGGCCCGGCCCGGGGAGCTGTTTTTT

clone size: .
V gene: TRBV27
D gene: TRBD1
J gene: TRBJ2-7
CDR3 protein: CASSLKGGGTGGYHEQYF
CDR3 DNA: TGTGCCAGCAGTTTAAAGGGGGGAGGGACAGGGGGTTACCATGAGCAGTACTTC

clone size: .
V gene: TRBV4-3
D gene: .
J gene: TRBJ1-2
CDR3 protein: CASSHAPGSGSGYTF
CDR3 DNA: TGCGCCAGCAGCCACGCCCCGGGGTCCGGGTCTGGCTACACCTTC

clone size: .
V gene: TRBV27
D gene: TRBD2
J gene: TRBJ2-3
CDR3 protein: CASMRGGWADTQYF
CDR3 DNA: TGTGCCAGCATGCGGGGGGGCTGGGCAGATACGCAGTATTTT

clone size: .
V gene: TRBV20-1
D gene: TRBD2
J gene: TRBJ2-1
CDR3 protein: CSASTLSGGVYEQFF
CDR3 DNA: TGCAGTGCTAGTACCCTTAGCGGGGGGGTATATGAGCAGTTCTTC

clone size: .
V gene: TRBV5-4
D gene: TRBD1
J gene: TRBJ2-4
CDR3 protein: CASSITGTENIQYF
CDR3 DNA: TGTGCCAGCAGCATAACGGGGACAGAAAACATTCAGTACTTC

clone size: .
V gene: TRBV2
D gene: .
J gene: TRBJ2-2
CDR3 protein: CASSEMPGDGELFF
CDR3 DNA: TGTGCCAGCAGTGAAATGCCAGGGGACGGGGAGCTGTTTTTT

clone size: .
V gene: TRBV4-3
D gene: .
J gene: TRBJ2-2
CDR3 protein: CASSQDVSTSRTGELFF
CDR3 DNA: TGCGCCAGCAGCCAAGATGTGTCTACCTCCCGCACCGGGGAGCTGTTTTTT

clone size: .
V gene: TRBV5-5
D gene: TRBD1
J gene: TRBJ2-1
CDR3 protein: CASSRGQLSLYNEQFF
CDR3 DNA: TGTGCCAGCAGCCGGGGACAGCTAAGTCTATACAATGAGCAGTTCTTC

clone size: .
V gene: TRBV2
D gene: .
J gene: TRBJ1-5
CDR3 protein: CASSEERTSNQPQHF
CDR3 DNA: TGTGCCAGCAGTGAAGAAAGGACATCCAATCAGCCCCAGCATTTT

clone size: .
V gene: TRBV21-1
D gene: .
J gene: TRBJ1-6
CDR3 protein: CASSSCGKNRDPYNSPLHF
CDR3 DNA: TGTGCCAGCAGCAGTTGCGGAAAGAACAGGGACCCTTATAATTCACCCCTCCACTTT

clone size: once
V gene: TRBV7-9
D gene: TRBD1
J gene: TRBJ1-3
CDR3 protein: CASSLGTGDGNTIYF
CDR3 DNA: TGTGCCAGCAGCTTGGGGACAGGGGATGGAAACACCATATATTTT

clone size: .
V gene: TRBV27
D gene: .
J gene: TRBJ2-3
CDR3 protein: CASSPYPRMAPSTDTQYF
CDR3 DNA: TGTGCCAGCAGTCCTTACCCGCGGATGGCCCCCAGCACAGATACGCAGTATTTT

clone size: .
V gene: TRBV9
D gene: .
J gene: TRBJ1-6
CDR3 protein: CASSPGSPSYNSPLHF
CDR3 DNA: TGTGCCAGCAGCCCGGGGAGTCCCTCCTATAATTCACCCCTCCACTTT

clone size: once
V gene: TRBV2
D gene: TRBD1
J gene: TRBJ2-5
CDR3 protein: CASRTGVETQYF
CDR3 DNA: TGTGCCAGCAGGACAGGGGTCGAGACCCAGTACTTC

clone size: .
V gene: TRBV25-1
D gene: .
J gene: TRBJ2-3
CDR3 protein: CASSEGLYTDTQYF
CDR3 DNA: TGTGCCAGCAGTGAAGGACTTTACACAGATACGCAGTATTTT

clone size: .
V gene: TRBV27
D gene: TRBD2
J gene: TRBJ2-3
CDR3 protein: CASSPGTSKTDTQYF
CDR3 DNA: TGTGCCAGCAGTCCGGGGACTAGCAAAACAGATACGCAGTATTTT

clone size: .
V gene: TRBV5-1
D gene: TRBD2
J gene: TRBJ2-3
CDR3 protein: CASSFTPLAGGTDTQYF
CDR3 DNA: TGCGCCAGCAGCTTCACCCCTTTAGCGGGGGGGACAGATACGCAGTATTTT

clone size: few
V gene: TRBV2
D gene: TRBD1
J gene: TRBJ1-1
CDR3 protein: CASTETGGTEAFF
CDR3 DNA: TGTGCCAGCACTGAGACAGGGGGCACTGAAGCTTTCTTT

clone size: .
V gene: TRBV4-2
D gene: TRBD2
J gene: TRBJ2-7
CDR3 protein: CASSQELTSGGGGQYF
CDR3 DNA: TGTGCCAGCAGCCAAGAACTAACTAGCGGGGGAGGAGGGCAGTACTTC

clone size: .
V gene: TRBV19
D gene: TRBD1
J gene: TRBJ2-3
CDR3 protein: CATLNVGQGTDTQYF
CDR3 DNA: TGTGCCACCCTAAATGTGGGACAGGGCACAGATACGCAGTATTTT

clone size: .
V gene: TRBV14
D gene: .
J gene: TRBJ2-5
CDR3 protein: CASSQDGPGVTQYF
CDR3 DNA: TGTGCCAGCAGCCAAGATGGTCCGGGGGTGACCCAGTACTTC

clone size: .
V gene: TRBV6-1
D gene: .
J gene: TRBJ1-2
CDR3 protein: CASSPGQSANYGYTF
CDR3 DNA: TGTGCCAGCAGTCCTGGACAGTCAGCTAACTATGGCTACACCTTC